This T cell receptor beta chain is drawn from a study of blood T cell repertoires in COVID-19. Clones were sequenced by immunoSEQ multiplex PCR, and TCRdb holds only the in-frame ones, with some missing. The table includes about 260,000 clones, about 87% detected once. The receptor was derived from a man aged 45-65 years who had been exposed to COVID-19. Specimen: PBMCs or T cells enriched from blood (not recorded which).

The CDR3 DNA reads TGTGCCAGCAGTTTGCGACAGGGCTATGGCTACACCTTC. Translating it yields CASSLRQGYGYTF. The V and J genes are TRBV6-5 and TRBJ1-2; 7 bases are a match to TRBD1. Germline CDR1 is MNHEY and CDR2 is SVGAGI. Losses at the gene ends were 4 bases for V and 4 bases for J; bases not matched to a gene: 3. The CDR3 is made up of 13 amino acids.